This T cell receptor (beta chain) was captured by sequencing in a study of T-cell memory formation after mild COVID-19. Regarding the study as a whole: That cross-reactive memory joined was suggested by some responding clones appearing in pre-infection memory. Chiefly within CM and EM were the contracting CD4+ clones; CD8+ ones were within EMRA. Day 15 to 85 contracting clones showed balanced CD4/CD8; later expanders leaned CD4+.

CDR3 size: 13 residues. Per germline, CDR1 SGHAT and CDR2 FQNNGV. Trimming removed 5 bases from V and 8 bases from J, with 10 bases in between. This clonotype has only a few counts. Its antigen is not known. MiXCR, applied by TCRdb to the 5' RACE reads, yields one record per CDR3 protein. The table records over 350,000 distinct CDR3 sequences, about 16% of them present only once. The rearrangement links TRBV11-2 to TRBJ1-6; D ambiguous. The sequenced material came from PBMCs or a T cell subset sorted from them (not recorded which). The receptor was derived from a man aged 18 to 30 who had mild COVID-19 (a few samples of this study predate the infection). Cell type and time point are not known. The CDR3 DNA sequence: TGTGCCAGCAGCCCGGACTCCTATTCACCCCTCCACTTT. Protein product: CASSPDSYSPLHF.